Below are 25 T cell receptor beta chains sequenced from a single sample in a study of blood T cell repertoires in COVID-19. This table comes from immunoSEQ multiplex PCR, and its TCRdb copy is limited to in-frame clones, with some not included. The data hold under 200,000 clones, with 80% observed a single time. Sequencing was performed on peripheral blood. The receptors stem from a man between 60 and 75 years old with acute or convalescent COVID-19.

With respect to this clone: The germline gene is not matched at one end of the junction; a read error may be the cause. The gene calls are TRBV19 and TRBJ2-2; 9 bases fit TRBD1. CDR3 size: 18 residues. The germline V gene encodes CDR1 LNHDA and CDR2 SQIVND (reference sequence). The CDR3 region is CASSFRTGVLGNTEELFF. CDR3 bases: TGTGCCAGTAGTTTCCGGACAGGGGTTTTAGGGAACACCGAGGAGCTGTTTTTT.

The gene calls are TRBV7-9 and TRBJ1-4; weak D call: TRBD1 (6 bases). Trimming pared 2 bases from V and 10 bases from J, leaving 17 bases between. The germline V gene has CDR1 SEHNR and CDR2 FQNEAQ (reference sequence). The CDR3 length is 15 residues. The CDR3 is CASSLLRGPSAKLFF. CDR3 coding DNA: TGTGCCAGCAGCTTACTGCGGGGGCCCTCGGCAAAACTGTTTTTT.

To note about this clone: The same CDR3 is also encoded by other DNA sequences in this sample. The DNA for the CDR3 is TGTGCCAGCCGGGACAGGGGCTACGAGCAGTACTTC. Amino acid sequence: CASRDRGYEQYF. V gene TRBV2 combines with J gene TRBJ2-7; 10 bases align to TRBD1. Trimming cost V 8 bases and J 3 bases; bases outside gene matches: 1. Looked up from germline, CDR1 is SNHLY and CDR2 is FYNNEI. This CDR3 region has 12 residues.

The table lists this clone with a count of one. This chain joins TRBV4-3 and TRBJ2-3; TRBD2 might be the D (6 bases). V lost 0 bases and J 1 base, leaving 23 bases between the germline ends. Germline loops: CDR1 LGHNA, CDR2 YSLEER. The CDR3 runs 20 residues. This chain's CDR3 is CASSQDASRGGTFGTDTQYF. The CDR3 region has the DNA TGCGCCAGCAGCCAAGATGCTTCGAGGGGCGGGACCTTCGGCACAGATACGCAGTATTTT.

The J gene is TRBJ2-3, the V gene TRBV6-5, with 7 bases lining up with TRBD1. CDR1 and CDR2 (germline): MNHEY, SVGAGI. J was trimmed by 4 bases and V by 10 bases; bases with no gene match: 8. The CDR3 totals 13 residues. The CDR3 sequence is CAIDRVEADTQYF. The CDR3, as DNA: TGTGCCATAGACAGGGTTGAAGCAGATACGCAGTATTTT.

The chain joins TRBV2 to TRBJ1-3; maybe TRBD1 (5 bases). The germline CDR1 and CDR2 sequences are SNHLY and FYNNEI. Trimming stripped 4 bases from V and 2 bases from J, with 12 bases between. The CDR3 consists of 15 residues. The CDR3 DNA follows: TGTGCCAGCAGTGGCTCACGGGGGGCTGGAAACACCATATATTTT. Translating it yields CASSGSRGAGNTIYF.

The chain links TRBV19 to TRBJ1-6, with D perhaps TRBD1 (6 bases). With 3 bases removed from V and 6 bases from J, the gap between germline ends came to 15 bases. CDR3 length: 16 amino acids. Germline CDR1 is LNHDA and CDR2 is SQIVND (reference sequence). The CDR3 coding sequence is TGTGCCAGTAGTATGGGACATACTTATATTAATTCACCCCTCCACTTT. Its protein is CASSMGHTYINSPLHF.

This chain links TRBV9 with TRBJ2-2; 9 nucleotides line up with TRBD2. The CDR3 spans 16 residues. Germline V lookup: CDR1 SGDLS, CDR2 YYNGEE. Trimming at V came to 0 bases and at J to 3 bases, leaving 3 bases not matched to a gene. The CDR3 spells CASSVGTSGYTGELFF. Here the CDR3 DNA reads TGTGCCAGCAGCGTAGGTACTAGCGGGTACACCGGGGAGCTGTTTTTT.

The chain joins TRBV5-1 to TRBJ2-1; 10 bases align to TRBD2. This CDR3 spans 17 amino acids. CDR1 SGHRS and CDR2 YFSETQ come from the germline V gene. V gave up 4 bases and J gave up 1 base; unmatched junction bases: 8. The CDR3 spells CASSPLLAGTSYNEQFF. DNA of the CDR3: TGCGCCAGCAGCCCCTTACTAGCGGGAACGTCCTACAATGAGCAGTTCTTC.

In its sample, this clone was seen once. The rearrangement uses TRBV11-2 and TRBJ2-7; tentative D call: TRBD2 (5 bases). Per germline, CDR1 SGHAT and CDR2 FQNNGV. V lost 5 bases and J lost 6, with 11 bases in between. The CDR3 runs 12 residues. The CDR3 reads CASSHGLSEQYF. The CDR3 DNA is TGTGCCAGCAGCCATGGACTCTCCGAGCAGTACTTC. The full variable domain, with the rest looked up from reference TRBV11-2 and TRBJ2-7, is EAGVAQSPRYKIIEKRQSVAFWCNPISGHATLYWYQQILGQGPKLLIQFQNNGVVDDSQLPKDRFSAERLKGVDSTLKIQPAKLEDSAVYLCASSHGLSEQYFGPGTRLTVT.

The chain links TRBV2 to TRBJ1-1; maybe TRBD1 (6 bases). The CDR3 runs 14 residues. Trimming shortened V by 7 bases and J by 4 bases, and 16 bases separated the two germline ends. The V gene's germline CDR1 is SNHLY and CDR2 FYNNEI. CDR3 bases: TGTGCCAGCATCACGGATCTAGGGGGCACTGAAGCTTTCTTT. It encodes CASITDLGGTEAFF.

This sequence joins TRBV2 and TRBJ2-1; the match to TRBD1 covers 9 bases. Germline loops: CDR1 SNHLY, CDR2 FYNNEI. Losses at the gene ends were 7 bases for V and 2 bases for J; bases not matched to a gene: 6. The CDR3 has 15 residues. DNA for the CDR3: TGTGCCAGCAAACCGACAGGGGGAGCCTACAATGAGCAGTTCTTC. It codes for CASKPTGGAYNEQFF.

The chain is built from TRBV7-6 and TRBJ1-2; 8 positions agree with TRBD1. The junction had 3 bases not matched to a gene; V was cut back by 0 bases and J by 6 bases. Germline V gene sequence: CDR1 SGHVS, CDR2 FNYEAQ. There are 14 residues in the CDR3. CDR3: CASSLASRGHGYTF. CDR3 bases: TGTGCCAGCAGCTTAGCGTCCAGGGGGCATGGCTACACCTTC. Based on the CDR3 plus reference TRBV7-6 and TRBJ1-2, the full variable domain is GAGVSQSPRYKVTKRGQDVALRCDPISGHVSLYWYRQALGQGPEFLTYFNYEAQQDKSGLPNDRFSAERPEGSISTLTIQRTEQRDSAMYRCASSLASRGHGYTFGSGTRLTVV.

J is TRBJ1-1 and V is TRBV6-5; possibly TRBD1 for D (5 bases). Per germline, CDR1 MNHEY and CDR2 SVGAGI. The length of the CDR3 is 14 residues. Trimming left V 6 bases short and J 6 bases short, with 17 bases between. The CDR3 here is CASSSLGQGSEAFF. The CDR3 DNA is TGTGCCAGCAGCAGCCTAGGGCAGGGTTCTGAAGCTTTCTTT.

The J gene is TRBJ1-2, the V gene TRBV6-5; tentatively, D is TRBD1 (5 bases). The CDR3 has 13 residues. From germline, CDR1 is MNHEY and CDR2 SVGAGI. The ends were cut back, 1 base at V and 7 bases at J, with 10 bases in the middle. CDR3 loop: CASSYLSRAGYTF. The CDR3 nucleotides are TGTGCCAGCAGTTACTTGTCCAGGGCTGGCTACACCTTC.

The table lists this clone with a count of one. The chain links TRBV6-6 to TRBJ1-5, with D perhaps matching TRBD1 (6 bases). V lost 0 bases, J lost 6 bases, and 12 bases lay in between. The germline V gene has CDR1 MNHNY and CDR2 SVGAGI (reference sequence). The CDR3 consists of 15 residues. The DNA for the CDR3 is TGTGCCAGCAGTTACTCGTCAGGGGCCGGTCAGCCCCAGCATTTT. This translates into CASSYSSGAGQPQHF.

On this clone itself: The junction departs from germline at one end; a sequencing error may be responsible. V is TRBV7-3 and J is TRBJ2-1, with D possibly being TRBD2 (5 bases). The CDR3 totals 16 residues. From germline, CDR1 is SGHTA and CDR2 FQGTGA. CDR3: CASSLGSASSHNEQFF. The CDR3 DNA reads TGTGCCAGCAGCTTAGGGAGCGCTAGCTCCCACAATGAGCAGTTCTTC.

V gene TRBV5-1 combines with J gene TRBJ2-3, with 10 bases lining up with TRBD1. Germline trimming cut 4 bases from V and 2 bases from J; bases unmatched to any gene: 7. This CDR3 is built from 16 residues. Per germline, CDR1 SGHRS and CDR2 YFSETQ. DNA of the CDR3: TGCGCCAGCAGCGCCCAGACAGGGGGCCTCACAGATACGCAGTATTTT. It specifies CASSAQTGGLTDTQYF.

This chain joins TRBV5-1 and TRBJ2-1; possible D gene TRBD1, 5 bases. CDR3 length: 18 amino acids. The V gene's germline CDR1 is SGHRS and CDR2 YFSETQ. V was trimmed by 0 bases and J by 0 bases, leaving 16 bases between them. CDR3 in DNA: TGCGCCAGCAGCTTGGGGGGCCGTTCGCCTAGCTCCTACAATGAGCAGTTCTTC. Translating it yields CASSLGGRSPSSYNEQFF.

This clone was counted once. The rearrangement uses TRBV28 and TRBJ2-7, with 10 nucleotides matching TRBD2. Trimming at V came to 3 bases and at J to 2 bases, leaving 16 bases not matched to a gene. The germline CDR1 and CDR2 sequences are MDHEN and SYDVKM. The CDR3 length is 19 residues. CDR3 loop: CASSLVQREGWSPTYEQYF. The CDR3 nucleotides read TGTGCCAGCAGTTTGGTCCAGCGGGAGGGTTGGTCTCCCACCTACGAGCAGTACTTC.

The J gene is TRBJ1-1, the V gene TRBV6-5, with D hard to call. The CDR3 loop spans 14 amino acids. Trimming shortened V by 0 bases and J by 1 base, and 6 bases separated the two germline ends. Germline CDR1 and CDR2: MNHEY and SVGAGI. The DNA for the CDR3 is TGTGCCAGCAGTTACTCGACTAGGAACACTGAAGCTTTCTTT. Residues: CASSYSTRNTEAFF.

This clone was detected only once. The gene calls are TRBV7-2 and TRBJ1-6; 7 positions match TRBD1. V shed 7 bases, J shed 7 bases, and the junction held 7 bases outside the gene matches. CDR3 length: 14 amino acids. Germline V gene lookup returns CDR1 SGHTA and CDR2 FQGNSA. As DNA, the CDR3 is TGTGCCAGCACCAAGACAGGGATCAATTCACCCCTCCACTTT. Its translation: CASTKTGINSPLHF.

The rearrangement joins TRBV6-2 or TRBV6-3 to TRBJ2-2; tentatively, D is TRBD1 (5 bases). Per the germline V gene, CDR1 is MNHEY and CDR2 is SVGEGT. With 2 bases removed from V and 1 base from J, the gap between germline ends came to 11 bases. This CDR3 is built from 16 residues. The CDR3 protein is CASSYMGRRNTGELFF. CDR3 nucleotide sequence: TGTGCCAGCAGTTACATGGGGCGGAGGAACACCGGGGAGCTGTTTTTT.

The CDR3 region has the DNA TGCAGCGTGGTGGGACAGGGGGGTTATGAGCAGTTCTTC. Encoded protein: CSVVGQGGYEQFF. The V gene is TRBV29-1, the J gene TRBJ2-1, with 11 bases identical to TRBD1. In germline, CDR1 is SQVTM, CDR2 ANQGSEA. The V and J ends lost 6 bases and 8 bases, in that order; junction bases with no gene match: 6. This CDR3 is 13 amino acids long.

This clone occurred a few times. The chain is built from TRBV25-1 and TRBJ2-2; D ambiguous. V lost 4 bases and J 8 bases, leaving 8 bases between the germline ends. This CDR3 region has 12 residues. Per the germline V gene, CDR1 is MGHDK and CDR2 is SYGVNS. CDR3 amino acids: CASSAPSGELFF. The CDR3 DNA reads TGTGCCAGCAGTGCCCCTTCTGGGGAGCTGTTTTTT.